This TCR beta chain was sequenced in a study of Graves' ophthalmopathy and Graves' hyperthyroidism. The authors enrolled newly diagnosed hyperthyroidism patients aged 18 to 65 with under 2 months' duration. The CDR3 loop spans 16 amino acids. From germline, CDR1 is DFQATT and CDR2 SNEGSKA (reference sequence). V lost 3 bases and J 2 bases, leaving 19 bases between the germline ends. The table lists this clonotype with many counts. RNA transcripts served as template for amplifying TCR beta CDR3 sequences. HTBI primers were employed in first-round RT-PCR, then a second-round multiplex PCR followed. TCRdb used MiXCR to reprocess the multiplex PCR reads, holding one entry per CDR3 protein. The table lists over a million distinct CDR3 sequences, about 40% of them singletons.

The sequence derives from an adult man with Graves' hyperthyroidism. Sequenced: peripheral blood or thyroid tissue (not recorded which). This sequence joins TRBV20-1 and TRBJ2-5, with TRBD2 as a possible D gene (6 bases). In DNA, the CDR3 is TGCAGTGCTAGCCCCGGTGACGGGAGAGGGCAAGAGACCCAGTACTTC. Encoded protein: CSASPGDGRGQETQYF.